This note documents a single T cell receptor (beta chain) sequence. The repertoire was sequenced with immunoSEQ multiplex PCR; TCRdb's copy has only in-frame clones and lacks some. The sample carries about 60,000 clones, 70% to 90% recorded once. The data were taken from a study of blood T cell repertoires in COVID-19. The V gene end was trimmed by 5 bases and the J gene end by 0 bases; junction bases not matched to a gene: 3. Per the germline V gene, CDR1 is SEHNR and CDR2 is FQNEAQ (reference sequence). The CDR3 has 15 amino acids. The receptor's source is a woman older than 75 with active COVID-19. The V and J genes are TRBV7-9 and TRBJ2-2, with TRBD2 matching over 7 bases. The sample taken for sequencing was peripheral blood. The CDR3 nucleotides read TGTGCCAGCAGCACCGGGACTACGAACACCGGGGAGCTGTTTTTT. Amino acids: CASSTGTTNTGELFF.